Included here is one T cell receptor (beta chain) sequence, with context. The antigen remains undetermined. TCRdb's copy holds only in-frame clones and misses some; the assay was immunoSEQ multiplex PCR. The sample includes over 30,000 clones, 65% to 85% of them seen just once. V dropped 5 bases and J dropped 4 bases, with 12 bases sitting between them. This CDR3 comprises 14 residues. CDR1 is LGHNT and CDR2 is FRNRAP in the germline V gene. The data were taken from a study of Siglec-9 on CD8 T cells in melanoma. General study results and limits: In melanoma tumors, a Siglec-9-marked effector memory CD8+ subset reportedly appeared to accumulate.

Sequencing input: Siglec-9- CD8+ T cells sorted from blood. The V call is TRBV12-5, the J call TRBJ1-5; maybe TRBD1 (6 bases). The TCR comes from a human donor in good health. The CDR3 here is CASGVGQRNQPQHF. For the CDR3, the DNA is TGTGCTAGTGGTGTCGGACAGAGGAATCAGCCCCAGCATTTT.